The next 10 T cell receptor beta chains were all read from a single sample in a study of control samples from healthy donors and cancer patients (TCRdb year 2020). The receptor library was made with the immunoSEQ multiplex PCR assay. The immuneACCESS repertoire file appears here via TCRdb, limited to in-frame rearrangements. These files lack a portion of the clones; in checked studies, under half of the deficit traces to unresolved V genes, and the cause of the others is not known. The sample profile shows approximately 170,000 clones; about 86% of them were found once. The top ten clones comprise 4.5% to 6% of the sample. Sequences were obtained from blood. The receptors were sampled from a woman younger than 45 in good health.

This clone was seen a single time. The V and J genes are TRBV28 and TRBJ2-1; no reliable D call. Germline V gene data show CDR1 as MDHEN and CDR2 as SYDVKM. This CDR3 region has 11 residues. Trimming cost V 5 bases and J 10 bases, with 9 bases left between them. CDR3 protein: CASSPLGEQFF. CDR3 DNA sequence: TGTGCCAGCAGTCCCCTCGGGGAGCAGTTCTTC.

The chain links TRBV15 to TRBJ1-5; D gene uncertain. V was trimmed by 0 bases and J by 5 bases, leaving 5 bases between them. This CDR3 region has 13 residues. Germline V gives CDR1 LNHNV, CDR2 YYDKDF (reference sequence). The DNA of the CDR3 is TGTGCCACCAGCAGAGATAACTATCAGCCCCAGCATTTT. This codes for CATSRDNYQPQHF.

V is TRBV9 and J is TRBJ1-2; D possibly corresponds to TRBD1 (6 bases). The CDR3 covers 14 residues. Germline V gene lookup returns CDR1 SGDLS and CDR2 YYNGEE. The germline V and J ends were trimmed by 0 bases and 3 bases, with 9 bases remaining between them. DNA of the CDR3: TGTGCCAGCAGCGTAGCTACAGGGCACTATGGCTACACCTTC. As protein: CASSVATGHYGYTF.

The gene calls are TRBV28 and TRBJ2-7; TRBD2 is a possible D gene (5 bases). Germline CDR1 reads MDHEN; CDR2 reads SYDVKM. V was pared by 2 bases and J by 7 bases, with 12 bases between. The CDR3 has 13 amino acids. CDR3 region: CASSLVSRGEQYF. DNA of the CDR3: TGTGCCAGCAGTTTAGTATCCAGAGGGGAGCAGTACTTC.

The chain has TRBV6-5 and TRBJ2-7; 10 bases agree with TRBD2. Unmatched junction bases numbered 4, after V lost 8 bases and J lost 3 bases. Germline CDR1 and CDR2: MNHEY and SVGAGI. There are 13 residues in the CDR3. In DNA form, the CDR3 reads TGTGCCAGCGTAGCGGGAGGACTCTACGAGCAGTACTTC. Amino acids: CASVAGGLYEQYF.

The chain uses TRBV4-2 and TRBJ1-5; TRBD1 might be the D (5 bases). The germline V and J ends were trimmed by 0 bases and 7 bases, with 13 bases remaining between them. The CDR3 loop spans 15 amino acids. Germline V lookup: CDR1 LGHNA, CDR2 YNFKEQ. This CDR3 reads CASSQDGKGNQPQHF. CDR3 DNA: TGTGCCAGCAGCCAAGATGGGAAGGGGAACCAGCCCCAGCATTTT.

A remark on this clone: The sample contains more than one DNA sequence encoding this CDR3. The chain links TRBV5-4 to TRBJ2-3; 11 positions match TRBD2. Germline V gene lookup returns CDR1 SGHNT and CDR2 YYREEE (reference sequence). The CDR3 has 15 amino acids. V trimming: 1 base; J trimming: 4 bases; junction bases outside the gene matches: 2. The CDR3 nucleotides read TGTGCCAGCAGCTTGCTAGCGGGGGGCCCAGATACGCAGTATTTT. This gives the protein CASSLLAGGPDTQYF.

This rearrangement joins TRBV5-1 to TRBJ2-4; 11 bases match TRBD1. The CDR3 runs 16 residues. J gave up 3 bases and V 7 bases, and 9 bases lay outside the gene matches. Per germline, CDR1 SGHRS and CDR2 YFSETQ. The chain's CDR3 is CASGFGQGAGKNIQYF. The CDR3 nucleotides read TGCGCCAGCGGGTTCGGACAGGGGGCGGGCAAAAACATTCAGTACTTC.

The rearrangement uses TRBV6-2 or TRBV6-3 and TRBJ2-3; TRBD2 matches 9 bases. The CDR3 contains 15 residues. J lost 1 base, V lost 6 bases, and 5 bases had no gene match. CDR1 is MNHEY and CDR2 is SVGEGT in the germline V gene. Written as DNA, the CDR3 is TGTGCCAGCAGCACTTCTAGCGGGGGCACAGATACGCAGTATTTT. It encodes CASSTSSGGTDTQYF.

The chain links TRBV27 to TRBJ2-2, with TRBD2 matching 11 bases. Germline CDR1 is MNHEY and CDR2 is SMNVEV (reference sequence). This CDR3 has 20 residues. J gave up 2 bases and V 4 bases, and 15 bases lay outside the gene matches. The CDR3 protein is CASSYQLAGERTPNTGELFF. CDR3 bases: TGTGCCAGCAGTTACCAACTAGCGGGGGAGCGGACCCCAAACACCGGGGAGCTGTTTTTT.